This T cell receptor (beta chain) came from a study of T-cell memory formation after mild COVID-19. For the study at large: TCR clusters were mostly confined to one donor each.

The CDR3 consists of 15 residues. Trimming cost V 5 bases and J 5 bases, with 17 bases left between them. Germline V gene sequence: CDR1 SGHRS, CDR2 YFSETQ. As for this clonotype: Its target is unknown.

Each CDR3 protein is one row after TCRdb ran MiXCR on the 5' RACE reads. Counted here are approximately 180,000 distinct CDR3 sequences, 16% occurring once; the ten biggest clones make up under 2.5%. Study-wide results and limits: The main location of contracting CD4+ clones was CM and EM, and that of contracting CD8+ clones was EMRA. Pre-infection memory showed some responding clones, and this suggested that cross-reactive memory joined.

Sequenced: PBMCs or a T cell subset sorted from them (not recorded which). The TCR originated in an adult woman who had mild COVID-19 (a few samples of this study predate the infection). Cell type and time point are not known. The chain carries TRBV5-1 and TRBJ2-1; D remains ambiguous. The CDR3 DNA is TGCGCCAGCAGTCCCTCGAGTACCGGCAACAATGAGCAGTTCTTC. The encoded protein is CASSPSSTGNNEQFF.